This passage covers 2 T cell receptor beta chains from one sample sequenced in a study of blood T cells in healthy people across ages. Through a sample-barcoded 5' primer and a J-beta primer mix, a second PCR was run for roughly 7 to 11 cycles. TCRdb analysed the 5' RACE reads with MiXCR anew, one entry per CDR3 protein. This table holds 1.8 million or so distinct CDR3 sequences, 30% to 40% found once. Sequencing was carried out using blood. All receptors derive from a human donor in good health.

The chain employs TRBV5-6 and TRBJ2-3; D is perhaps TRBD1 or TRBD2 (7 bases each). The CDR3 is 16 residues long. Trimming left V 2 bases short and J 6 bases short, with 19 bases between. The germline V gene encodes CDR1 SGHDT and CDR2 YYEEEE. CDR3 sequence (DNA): TGTGCCAGCAGCTTAGGGAGGGGACAGATCCGGGATACGCAGTATTTT. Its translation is CASSLGRGQIRDTQYF.

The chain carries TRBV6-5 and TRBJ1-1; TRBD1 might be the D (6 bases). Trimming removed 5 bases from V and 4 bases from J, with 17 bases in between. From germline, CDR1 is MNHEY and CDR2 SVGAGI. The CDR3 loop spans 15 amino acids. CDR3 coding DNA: TGTGCCAGCAGTGGGGGGACAAGGCGAATCACTGAAGCTTTCTTT. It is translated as CASSGGTRRITEAFF.